This T cell receptor (beta chain) was obtained from a study of chemoradiotherapy in HPV16-positive cancers. Study information: Candidate HPV-specific T-cell clones and common TCR motifs came from functional assays in a couple of HPV16-positive patients. Study observations and caveats: Candidate HPV-specific clones and E7-related TCR motifs grew in tumor during treatment. Functional assays defining HPV-specific T cells used only a couple of HPV16-positive patients.

Notes on this clone: Its antigen is unknown.

Repertoires were sampled repeatedly during chemoradiotherapy. The V and J ends lost 5 bases and 4 bases respectively, with 11 bases between them. The CDR3 has 13 amino acids. From germline, CDR1 is MNHEY and CDR2 SMNVEV (reference sequence). Data came from immunoSEQ multiplex PCR; TCRdb stores just in-frame clones and leaves some out. Found here are roughly 20,000 clones, 75% to 90% of them singletons; the top ten hold 3% to 4%. The TCR was taken from a human donor with HPV-associated anogenital cancer. The chain uses TRBV27 and TRBJ2-5; D remains ambiguous. The input for sequencing was blood, taken from a patient who underwent chemoradiotherapy. This CDR3 is CASSHRSSETQYF. In nucleotides, the CDR3 is TGTGCCAGCAGTCACCGATCGTCAGAGACCCAGTACTTC.